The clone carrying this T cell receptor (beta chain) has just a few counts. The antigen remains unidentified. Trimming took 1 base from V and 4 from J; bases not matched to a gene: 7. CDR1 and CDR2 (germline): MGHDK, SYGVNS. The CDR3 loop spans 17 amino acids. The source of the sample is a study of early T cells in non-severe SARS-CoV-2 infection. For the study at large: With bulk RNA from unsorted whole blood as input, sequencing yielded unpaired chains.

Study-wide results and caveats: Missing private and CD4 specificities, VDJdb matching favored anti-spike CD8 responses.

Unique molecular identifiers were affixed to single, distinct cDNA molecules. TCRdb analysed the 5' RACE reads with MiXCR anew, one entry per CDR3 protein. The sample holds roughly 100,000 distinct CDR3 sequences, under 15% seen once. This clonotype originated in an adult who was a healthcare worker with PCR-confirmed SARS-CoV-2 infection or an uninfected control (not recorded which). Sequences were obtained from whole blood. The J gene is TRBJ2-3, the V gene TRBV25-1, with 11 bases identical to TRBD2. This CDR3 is CASSESPGTSGADTQYF. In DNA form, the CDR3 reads TGTGCCAGCAGTGAATCTCCCGGGACTAGCGGAGCAGATACGCAGTATTTT.